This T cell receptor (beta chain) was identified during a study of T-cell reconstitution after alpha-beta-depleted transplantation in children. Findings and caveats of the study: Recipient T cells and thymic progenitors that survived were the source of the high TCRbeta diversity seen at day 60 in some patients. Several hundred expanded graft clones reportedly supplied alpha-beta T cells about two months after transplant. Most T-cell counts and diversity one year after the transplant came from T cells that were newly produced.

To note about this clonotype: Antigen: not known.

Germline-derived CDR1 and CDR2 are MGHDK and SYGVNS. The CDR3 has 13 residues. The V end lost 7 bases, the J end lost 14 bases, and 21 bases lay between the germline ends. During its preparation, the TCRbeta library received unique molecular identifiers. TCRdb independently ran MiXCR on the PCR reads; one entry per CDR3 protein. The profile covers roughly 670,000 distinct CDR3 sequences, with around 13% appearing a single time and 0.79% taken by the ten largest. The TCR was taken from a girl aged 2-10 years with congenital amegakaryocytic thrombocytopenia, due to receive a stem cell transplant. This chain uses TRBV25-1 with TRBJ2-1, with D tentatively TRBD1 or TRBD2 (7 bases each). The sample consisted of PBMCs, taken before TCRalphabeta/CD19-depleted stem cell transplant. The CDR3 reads CASTNSRGGLEFF. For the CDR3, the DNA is TGTGCCAGCACCAATTCCAGGGGGGGATTGGAGTTCTTC.